This T cell receptor beta chain was recorded in a study of early T cells in non-severe SARS-CoV-2 infection. The wider study: It was bulk RNA from unsorted whole blood that was sequenced, and the chains were unpaired.

Via MiXCR, TCRdb re-called the 5' RACE reads, giving one row per CDR3 protein. The repertoire includes tens of thousands of distinct CDR3 sequences, 4% to 5% of them detected once, and under 20% sits in the top ten. Per the germline V gene, CDR1 is SNHLY and CDR2 is FYNNEI. The CDR3 consists of 16 residues. Germline trimming cut 6 bases from V and 3 bases from J; bases unmatched to any gene: 8. Sequences were obtained from whole blood. The source of this sequence is an adult who was a healthcare worker with PCR-confirmed SARS-CoV-2 infection or an uninfected control (not recorded which). The rearrangement joins TRBV2 to TRBJ2-1, with 10 bases that match TRBD2. As DNA, the CDR3 is TGTGCCAGCAGGGCAAACAAGCGGGGGGGCTACAATGAGCAGTTCTTC. Its translation is CASRANKRGGYNEQFF.